A selection of T cell receptor beta chains follows, all from one sample in a study of T cells in Graves' hyperthyroidism and ophthalmopathy. TCRdb reprocessed the multiplex PCR reads via MiXCR and lists one record per CDR3 protein. The repertoire includes about 350,000 distinct CDR3 sequences, about 14% of them detected once, and around 23% sits in the top ten. The sequenced material came from blood. These TCRs come from a woman aged 30 to 39 with Graves' hyperthyroidism. Both conserved end residues are part of each CDR3. The order of the fields is V gene, D gene, J gene, clone size, CDR3 DNA, CDR3 protein. A D gene is named only where the DNA matches it firmly. Size values are once, few and many counts, or a class for expanded clones, and some rows have none.

>TRBV20-1|TRBD2|TRBJ2-5|many
TGCAGTGCGACAAGCGGGGACCTCCAAGAGACCCAGTACTTC
CSATSGDLQETQYF
>TRBV28|NA|TRBJ2-2|many
TGTGCCAGCAGTCCTGGGAGAGAGACGTACACCGGGGAGCTGTTTTTT
CASSPGRETYTGELFF
>TRBV6-2/TRBV6-3|TRBD1|TRBJ1-5|many
TGTGCCAGCAGTTACTCGTTCCAGACAGGGAAGGTTATGGGCAATCAGCCCCAGCATTTT
CASSYSFQTGKVMGNQPQHF
>TRBV12-3/TRBV12-4|NA|TRBJ1-6|many
TGTGCCAGCAGTTTAATATCTGGGCCGTCACCCCTCCACTTT
CASSLISGPSPLHF
>TRBV10-3|NA|TRBJ2-5|few
TGTGCCATCGGGGAGGAACGAGAGACCCAGTACTTC
CAIGEERETQYF
>TRBV7-9|NA|TRBJ1-1|few
TGTGCCAGCAGCTTTGTACACTCTGAAGCTTTCTTT
CASSFVHSEAFF
>TRBV24-1|TRBD1|TRBJ2-1|many
TGTGCCACCAGTGATTCCAGGGGGACAGGGTGGAATGAGCAGTTCTTC
CATSDSRGTGWNEQFF
>TRBV15|NA|TRBJ1-1|few
TGTGCCACCAGCAGAGACAGGGGTCGGAACACTGAAGCTTTCTTT
CATSRDRGRNTEAFF
>TRBV7-9|NA|TRBJ2-1|NA
TGTGCCAGCAGCTTAAACAGGGTGAGCTCCTACAGTGAGCAGTTCTTC
CASSLNRVSSYSEQFF
>TRBV6-1|NA|TRBJ1-1|NA
TGTGCCAGCAGAAACGGGAGGGGCGGGAACACTGAAGCTTTCTTT
CASRNGRGGNTEAFF
>TRBV2|TRBD2|TRBJ2-7|few
TGTGACAGCAGTGAGTTTTGGGGGTATGAGTCTAGCGGGAAGTACGAGCAGTACTTC
CDSSEFWGYESSGKYEQYF
>TRBV5-4|TRBD2|TRBJ2-5|many
TGTGCCAGTGGACTAGCGGGAGGGGTGGAGACCCAGTACTTC
CASGLAGGVETQYF
>TRBV28|TRBD2|TRBJ2-4|many
TGTGCCAGCAGTTGGCAGCGGGAGGTCAAAAACATTCAGTACTTC
CASSWQREVKNIQYF
>TRBV18|NA|TRBJ2-5|many
TGTGCCAGCTCACCATTTGAGGGTACAGAGACCCAGTACTTC
CASSPFEGTETQYF
>TRBV2|NA|TRBJ2-2|few
TGTGCCAGCAGTGGACTAGGCACGAACACCGGGGAGCTGTTTTTT
CASSGLGTNTGELFF
>TRBV20-1|NA|TRBJ1-4|few
TGCAGTGCTAGACCCATCGACCGGGATGAAAAACTGTTTTTT
CSARPIDRDEKLFF
>TRBV12-5|TRBD2|TRBJ2-1|NA
TGTGCTAGTGGTACCCTAGCGGACAATGAGCAGTTCTTC
CASGTLADNEQFF
>TRBV6-1|TRBD1|TRBJ1-5|few
TGTGCCAGCAGGGACAGGGGGGATCAGCCCCAGCATTTT
CASRDRGDQPQHF
>TRBV20-1|NA|TRBJ2-4|NA
TGCAGTGCTAGGGAGCCGCGTGGGGGCGTGAACATTCAGTACTTC
CSAREPRGGVNIQYF
>TRBV6-2/TRBV6-3|NA|TRBJ1-1|many
TGTGCCAGCAGTCGGATATCCGGGGTACAAGCTTTCTTT
CASSRISGVQAFF
>TRBV20-1|TRBD2|TRBJ2-7|few
TGCAGTGCTAGGGTCCTAGCGGTGGGCTACGAGCAGTACTTC
CSARVLAVGYEQYF
>TRBV20-1|NA|TRBJ1-2|NA
TGCAGTGCTAGGGTCTCAGGGAATGGCTACACCTTC
CSARVSGNGYTF
>TRBV6-1|NA|TRBJ1-5|NA
TGTGCCAGCGGTGGTGGACAGCTCAATCAGCCCCAGCATTTT
CASGGGQLNQPQHF
>TRBV5-1|TRBD2|TRBJ2-1|few
TGCGCCAGCAGCTTGACCTATAGCGGGAGTACCATACATCACATGCCCTACAATGAGCAGTTCTTC
CASSLTYSGSTIHHMPYNEQFF
>TRBV19|TRBD2|TRBJ2-3|NA
TGTGCCAGTAGTCCGGATTTGTTAGCGGGCCACACAGATACGCAGTATTTT
CASSPDLLAGHTDTQYF
>TRBV29-1|TRBD2|TRBJ2-1|NA
TGCAGCGACAAGCGGGAGTCCGGCAATGAGCAGTTCTTC
CSDKRESGNEQFF
>TRBV30|TRBD1|TRBJ2-3|NA
TGTGCCTGTCCCACCGGGACAGGGGCCACAGATACGCAGTATTTT
CACPTGTGATDTQYF
>TRBV18|NA|TRBJ2-7|few
TGTGCCACCTCCCCGGACGGACCCTACGAGCAGTACTTC
CATSPDGPYEQYF
>TRBV28|TRBD2|TRBJ2-2|many
TGTGCCAGCAGTTTAATTGGACTAGCGGGACGCGGGACCGGGGAGCTGTTTTTT
CASSLIGLAGRGTGELFF
>TRBV30|TRBD1|TRBJ2-1|NA
TGTGCCTGGGACTCTCGACAGGGATTAGATGAGCAGTTCTTC
CAWDSRQGLDEQFF
>TRBV11-2|NA|TRBJ2-4|many
TGTGCCAGCAGCTTAGATCTTTGGGGCGACATTCAGTACTTC
CASSLDLWGDIQYF
>TRBV6-1|NA|TRBJ2-6|NA
TGTGCCAGCAGTGAGAGAGCTGGGGCCAACGTCCTGACTTTC
CASSERAGANVLTF
>TRBV27|NA|TRBJ1-5|many
TGTGCCAGCAGTTCGAGGGACGGCTTCAATCAGCCCCAGCATTTT
CASSSRDGFNQPQHF
>TRBV3-1|NA|TRBJ2-7|many
TGTGCCAGCAGCCAGCGGTCTCTCGGGTTGTACGAGCAGTACTTC
CASSQRSLGLYEQYF
>TRBV3-1|NA|TRBJ2-2|NA
TGTGCCAGCAGCCAAATCGCGACCCCCACCGGGGAGCTGTTTTTT
CASSQIATPTGELFF
>TRBV10-1|NA|TRBJ2-1|few
TGCGCCAGCGGCCCCTTGGCGAGCAATGAGCAGTTCTTC
CASGPLASNEQFF
>TRBV9|TRBD2|TRBJ2-3|many
TGTGCCAGCAGCGGTAGCGGGCGCACAGATACGCAGTATTTT
CASSGSGRTDTQYF
>TRBV7-2|TRBD1|TRBJ2-3|few
TGTGCCAGCAGCTTGTATGGGACAGGGGGAGATACGCAGTATTTT
CASSLYGTGGDTQYF
>TRBV6-1|NA|TRBJ1-1|many
TGTGCCAGCAGTTATGGCAGCGGCACTGAAGCTTTCTTT
CASSYGSGTEAFF
>TRBV10-3|NA|TRBJ2-1|NA
TGTGCCATCAGTGAAGGGTGGGTTTTCGAATTTTCCTACAATGAGCAGTTCTTC
CAISEGWVFEFSYNEQFF
>TRBV19|NA|TRBJ1-1|many
TGTGCCAGTACCCTGGGTTGGGGCCAGGGCACTGAAGCTTTCTTT
CASTLGWGQGTEAFF
>TRBV20-1|NA|TRBJ2-7|many
TGCAGTGCTAACGGGCCCACCTACGAGCAGTACTTC
CSANGPTYEQYF
>TRBV2|NA|TRBJ2-2|many
TGTGCCAGCATCCGTACAGAGAACACCGGGGAGCTGTTTTTT
CASIRTENTGELFF
>TRBV12-3/TRBV12-4|NA|TRBJ1-1|many
TGTGCCAGCAGTTTACAGACCGTACAGGGAGCTTTCTTT
CASSLQTVQGAFF
>TRBV6-1|TRBD1|TRBJ2-1|NA
TGTGCCAGCAGTGAAGTGTGGGGCAGGGGGGAGCAGTTCTTC
CASSEVWGRGEQFF
>TRBV11-1|NA|TRBJ2-5|many
TGTGCCAGCAGCTTCAGGGTAGGGGAGACCCAGTACTTC
CASSFRVGETQYF
>TRBV7-3|NA|TRBJ2-3|few
TGTGCCAGCAGCTTAGAGGGGTTCACAGATACGCAGTATTTT
CASSLEGFTDTQYF
>TRBV9|TRBD2|TRBJ2-7|many
TGTGCCAGCAGCCCGATGGGATGGGCGGGAGACGAGCAGTACTTC
CASSPMGWAGDEQYF
>TRBV9|TRBD1|TRBJ1-4|few
TGTGCCAGCAGCGTCGGGACAGGGCAACCGGCAACTAATGAAAAACTGTTTTTT
CASSVGTGQPATNEKLFF
>TRBV27|TRBD1|TRBJ1-4|many
TGTGCCAGCCGAGACAGGGGTTTTGAAAAACTGTTTTTT
CASRDRGFEKLFF